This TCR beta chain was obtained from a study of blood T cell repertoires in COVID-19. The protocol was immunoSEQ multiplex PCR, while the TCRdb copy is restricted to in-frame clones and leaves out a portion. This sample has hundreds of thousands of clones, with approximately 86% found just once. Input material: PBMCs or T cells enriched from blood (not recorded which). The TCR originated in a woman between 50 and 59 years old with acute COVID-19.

The CDR3 region has the DNA TGTGCCAGCGGAGCTTACACAGATACGCAGTATTTT. Translated, it gives CASGAYTDTQYF. The V and J genes are TRBV7-2 and TRBJ2-3, with D uncertain. Germline-derived CDR1 and CDR2 are SGHTA and FQGNSA. The CDR3 is made up of 12 amino acids. Trimming stripped 8 bases from V and 2 bases from J, with 8 bases between. Full variable domain (missing parts from reference TRBV7-2 and TRBJ2-3): GAGVSQSPSNKVTEKGKDVELRCDPISGHTALYWYRQSLGQGLEFLIYFQGNSAPDKSGLPSDRFSAERTGGSVSTLTIQRTQQEDSAVYLCASGAYTDTQYFGPGTRLTVL.